A single sample is the source of the 12 T cell receptor beta chains below, sequenced in a study of cytomegalovirus exposure and HLA in healthy donors. The PCR was carried out with 60 Vbeta primers and 13 Jbeta primers. Clones were read by immunoSEQ multiplex PCR, and TCRdb kept only the in-frame ones, dropping some. Of under 200,000 clones listed, roughly 80% are singletons. The specimen was PBMCs. These TCRs come from a woman in her 50s in good health and CMV-seronegative.

This clone was seen more than once but under ten times. J is TRBJ1-1 and V is TRBV6-5, with 9 bases lining up with TRBD1. The CDR3 is 14 residues long. Germline assignment: CDR1 MNHEY and CDR2 SVGAGI. The junction had 7 bases not matched to a gene; V was cut back by 7 bases and J by 4 bases. CDR3: CASTGQGRVTEAFF. The CDR3 coding sequence is TGTGCCAGCACAGGACAGGGGCGGGTCACTGAAGCTTTCTTT.

The chain combines TRBV28 with TRBJ2-2, with 8 bases lining up with TRBD2. The CDR3 is made up of 16 amino acids. Looked up from germline, CDR1 is MDHEN and CDR2 is SYDVKM. The trim removed 3 bases at V and 4 bases at J, leaving 7 bases unmatched. DNA for the CDR3: TGTGCCAGCAGTTTGCGCTCGGGGGGGGTCACCGGGGAGCTGTTTTTT. It encodes CASSLRSGGVTGELFF.

This clone was detected only a few times. This chain joins TRBV5-6 and TRBJ1-1; D is unclear. This CDR3 region has 11 residues. The germline V and J ends were trimmed by 1 base and 5 bases, with 3 bases remaining between them. Germline V gene lookup returns CDR1 SGHDT and CDR2 YYEEEE. CDR3 DNA: TGTGCCAGCAGCTTGCAGACTGAAGCTTTCTTT. Translating it yields CASSLQTEAFF.

V usage is TRBV6-5 and J usage is TRBJ1-2; D possibly corresponds to TRBD1 (5 bases). The CDR3 runs 12 residues. The germline V gene has CDR1 MNHEY and CDR2 SVGAGI. Trimming stripped 6 bases from V and 3 bases from J, with 8 bases between. The DNA of the CDR3 is TGTGCCAGCAGCCAGGGTGACTATGGCTACACCTTC. Translating gives CASSQGDYGYTF.

This chain links TRBV6-1 with TRBJ1-2; D not resolved. Germline loops: CDR1 MNHNS, CDR2 SASEGT. CDR3 size: 12 residues. Trimming cost V 10 bases and J 4 bases, with 13 bases left between them. CDR3 protein: CANFPLLYGYTF. The CDR3 bases are TGTGCCAACTTCCCCCTACTCTATGGCTACACCTTC.

The chain uses TRBV7-2 and TRBJ1-5, with D possibly being TRBD1 (6 bases). The CDR3 has 15 residues. Germline loops: CDR1 SGHTA, CDR2 FQGNSA. V lost 4 bases, J lost 2 bases, and 12 bases lay in between. CDR3 nucleotides: TGTGCCAGCAGCTCTCAATCAGGGGGCAATCAGCCCCAGCATTTT. This sequence encodes CASSSQSGGNQPQHF.

The chain employs TRBV7-6 and TRBJ2-7; D not certain. The CDR3 extends over 14 amino acids. In germline, CDR1 is SGHVS, CDR2 FNYEAQ. Trimming took 2 bases from V and 2 from J, leaving 10 bases between them. In DNA, the CDR3 is TGTGCCAGCAGCTTAAACCCTCGGGCCTACGAGCAGTACTTC. Protein product: CASSLNPRAYEQYF. The complete variable domain, with remaining parts taken from reference TRBV7-6 and TRBJ2-7, reads GAGVSQSPRYKVTKRGQDVALRCDPISGHVSLYWYRQALGQGPEFLTYFNYEAQQDKSGLPNDRFSAERPEGSISTLTIQRTEQRDSAMYRCASSLNPRAYEQYFGPGTRLTVT.

The V and J genes are TRBV4-2 and TRBJ2-3, with 9 bases identical to TRBD2. Germline loops: CDR1 LGHNA, CDR2 YNFKEQ. This CDR3 comprises 17 residues. J was trimmed by 4 bases and V by 1 base; bases with no gene match: 9. CDR3: CASSQAGAGGISDTQYF. Written as DNA, the CDR3 is TGTGCCAGCAGCCAAGCTGGCGCGGGAGGGATCTCAGATACGCAGTATTTT.

The chain uses TRBV4-3 and TRBJ2-7, with 7 bases that match TRBD1. The CDR3 extends over 16 amino acids. The germline V gene has CDR1 LGHNA and CDR2 YSLEER. The J segment lost 2 bases and the V segment lost 3 bases, leaving 10 bases of the junction unmatched. The CDR3 bases are TGCGCCAGCAGCCACAAGAAGGGGGCGCGAACCTACGAGCAGTACTTC. Protein product: CASSHKKGARTYEQYF.

The gene calls are TRBV5-5 and TRBJ2-2; D is possibly TRBD2 (7 bases). Germline CDR1 SGHKS, CDR2 YYEKEE (reference sequence). V shed 4 bases and J shed 0 bases, with 13 bases lying between them. The CDR3 consists of 16 residues. The CDR3 sequence: CASSQWGGPNTGELFF. The CDR3 DNA is TGTGCCAGCAGCCAGTGGGGGGGGCCGAACACCGGGGAGCTGTTTTTT.

This sequence joins TRBV7-8 and TRBJ2-2; D uncertain. Trimming cost V 2 bases and J 0 bases, with 10 bases left between them. The CDR3 is made up of 16 amino acids. Germline V gene lookup returns CDR1 SGHVS and CDR2 FQNEAQ. This chain's CDR3 is CASSLRVQANTGELFF. CDR3 sequence (DNA): TGTGCCAGCAGCTTACGGGTCCAAGCGAACACCGGGGAGCTGTTTTTT.

The rearrangement joins TRBV4-3 to TRBJ1-5; D is ambiguous. CDR3 length: 15 amino acids. The germline V gene encodes CDR1 LGHNA and CDR2 YSLEER. V was pared by 0 bases and J by 9 bases, with 15 bases between. As DNA, the CDR3 is TGCGCCAGCAGCCAAGACAGCTTTTCGGGATGGCCCCAGCATTTT. The encoded protein is CASSQDSFSGWPQHF.